These 20 T cell receptor beta chains were all obtained from the same sample, sequenced in a study of technical replicates of blood from several donors. Clones were read by immunoSEQ multiplex PCR, and TCRdb kept only the in-frame ones, dropping some. Here the sample spans 50,000 to 80,000 clones, over 75% being singletons. Material: PBMCs. The receptor source for this set is a human donor in good health. Some clones in this sample may be carry-over from other donors' samples.

The chain has TRBV7-2 and TRBJ2-5; 10 positions match TRBD2. CDR1 and CDR2 (germline): SGHTA, FQGNSA. With V trimmed by 1 base and J by 5 bases, 10 bases remained unmatched. The CDR3 consists of 17 residues. The CDR3 protein is CASSLVVSGGMRETQYF. The CDR3 DNA reads as TGTGCCAGCAGCTTAGTAGTTAGCGGGGGGATGCGGGAGACCCAGTACTTC. Combining the CDR3 with reference TRBV7-2 and TRBJ2-5 gives the whole variable domain GAGVSQSPSNKVTEKGKDVELRCDPISGHTALYWYRQSLGQGLEFLIYFQGNSAPDKSGLPSDRFSAERTGGSVSTLTIQRTQQEDSAVYLCASSLVVSGGMRETQYFGPGTRLLVL.

V and J are TRBV7-6 and TRBJ1-2, with TRBD1 identical over 7 bases. CDR1 and CDR2 from the germline V gene are SGHVS and FNYEAQ. Unmatched junction bases numbered 15, after V lost 1 base and J lost 4 bases. The CDR3 runs 18 residues. CDR3 amino acids: CASSLEAPGTAPSYGYTF. For the CDR3, the DNA is TGTGCCAGCAGCTTAGAGGCACCCGGGACAGCTCCTAGCTATGGCTACACCTTC.

This sequence joins TRBV7-8 and TRBJ2-7; 7 bases align to TRBD2. The ends lost 4 bases at V and 0 bases at J; junction bases unmatched: 3. Germline V lookup: CDR1 SGHVS, CDR2 FQNEAQ. This CDR3 is built from 14 residues. The chain's CDR3 is CASSSSSGSYEQYF. CDR3 DNA sequence: TGTGCCAGCAGCTCCTCTAGCGGCTCCTACGAGCAGTACTTC. Full variable domain (remainder filled in from reference TRBV7-8 and TRBJ2-7): GAGVSQSPRYKVAKRGQDVALRCDPISGHVSLFWYQQALGQGPEFLTYFQNEAQLDKSGLPSDRFFAERPEGSVSTLKIQRTQQEDSAVYLCASSSSSGSYEQYFGPGTRLTVT.

The chain couples TRBV27 to TRBJ1-2, with 12 positions matching TRBD1. Trimming cost V 6 bases and J 4 bases; bases outside gene matches: 6. Germline V gene sequence: CDR1 MNHEY, CDR2 SMNVEV (reference sequence). The CDR3 is made up of 15 amino acids. CDR3 region: CASSLRDRGPYGYTF. CDR3 DNA: TGTGCCAGCAGCCTCCGGGACAGGGGGCCCTATGGCTACACCTTC.

The chain has TRBV28 and TRBJ2-3; a weak D match, TRBD1 (6 bases). The CDR3 sequence is 16 residues long. The V gene's germline CDR1 is MDHEN and CDR2 SYDVKM. The V end lost 2 bases, the J end lost 1 base, and 13 bases lay between the germline ends. The CDR3 DNA reads as TGTGCCAGCAGTTTACCGAGACAGGAAGGCACAGATACGCAGTATTTT. Amino acids: CASSLPRQEGTDTQYF.

The rearrangement joins TRBV10-3 to TRBJ2-7; TRBD1 might be the D (5 bases). Germline assignment: CDR1 ENHRY and CDR2 SYGVKD. The CDR3 is made up of 14 amino acids. V was pared by 3 bases and J by 2 bases, with 11 bases between. This CDR3 reads CAISEGQGTYEQYF. CDR3 in DNA: TGTGCCATCAGTGAAGGCCAGGGTACCTACGAGCAGTACTTC.

The chain employs TRBV7-9 and TRBJ2-7; 7 positions agree with TRBD1. The CDR3 loop spans 15 amino acids. V gave up 5 bases and J gave up 0 bases; unmatched junction bases: 7. Germline CDR1 is SEHNR and CDR2 is FQNEAQ (reference sequence). Here the CDR3 DNA reads TGTGCCAGCAGCCCCAGACAGGGAAGCTCCTACGAGCAGTACTTC. Translated, it gives CASSPRQGSSYEQYF.

The V gene is TRBV4-1, the J gene TRBJ2-5, with TRBD1 as a possible D gene (5 bases). Germline-derived CDR1 and CDR2 are MGHRA and YSYEKL. This CDR3 contains 15 residues. V was pared by 0 bases and J by 5 bases, with 13 bases between. CDR3 protein: CASSQDLGQWETQYF. CDR3 nucleotide sequence: TGCGCCAGCAGCCAAGATCTAGGACAATGGGAGACCCAGTACTTC.

This clone came up once. V usage is TRBV7-8 and J usage is TRBJ1-4, with 7 bases fitting TRBD1. This CDR3 has 15 amino acids. CDR1 is SGHVS, CDR2 FQNEAQ, per germline. Trimming took 0 bases from V and 8 from J; bases not matched to a gene: 6. DNA of the CDR3: TGTGCCAGCAGCTTAGCGACAGGGAATCGGGAAAAACTGTTTTTT. Its translation: CASSLATGNREKLFF.

This clone was seen only once. The rearrangement uses TRBV7-3 and TRBJ1-1; tentative D call: TRBD1 (6 bases). This CDR3 region has 13 residues. Trimming cost V 5 bases and J 3 bases, with 10 bases left between them. Germline lookup yields CDR1 SGHTA and CDR2 FQGTGA. CDR3 residues: CASSVHRDTEAFF. The CDR3, as DNA: TGTGCCAGCAGCGTCCACAGGGACACTGAAGCTTTCTTT.

The chain has TRBV10-3 and TRBJ2-1; maybe TRBD2 (6 bases). CDR1 is ENHRY, CDR2 SYGVKD, per germline. The ends were cut back, 0 bases at V and 7 bases at J, with 16 bases in the middle. CDR3 length equals 16 residues. DNA for the CDR3: TGTGCCATCAGTGAGTCCCCGGGGCTAGCGAGGAATGAGCAGTTCTTC. Translation: CAISESPGLARNEQFF.

V and J are TRBV2 and TRBJ1-6, with D possibly matching TRBD1 (5 bases). The V gene's germline CDR1 is SNHLY and CDR2 FYNNEI. This CDR3 region has 15 residues. Trimming removed 6 bases from V and 5 bases from J, with 14 bases in between. The CDR3 spells CASSREARNNSPLHF. In DNA form, the CDR3 reads TGTGCCAGCAGCAGGGAGGCCCGGAATAATTCACCCCTCCACTTT.

V and J are TRBV5-6 and TRBJ2-1, with TRBD2 identical over 7 bases. Germline CDR1 SGHDT, CDR2 YYEEEE. J gave up 4 bases and V 5 bases, and 12 bases lay outside the gene matches. The CDR3 covers 16 residues. The CDR3 nucleotides read TGTGCCAGCAGTTCGCTGGCGGGAGTTTTATACAATGAGCAGTTCTTC. Translated, it gives CASSSLAGVLYNEQFF. The variable domain in full, with the rest retrieved from reference TRBV5-6 and TRBJ2-1, is DAGVTQSPTHLIKTRGQQVTLRCSPKSGHDTVSWYQQALGQGPQFIFQYYEEEERQRGNFPDRFSGHQFPNYSSELNVNALLLGDSALYLCASSSLAGVLYNEQFFGPGTRLTVL.

V is TRBV19 and J is TRBJ2-3; weak D call: TRBD1 (6 bases). Trimming took off 4 bases at V and 4 bases at J, with 6 bases between the two ends. Germline CDR1 reads LNHDA; CDR2 reads SQIVND (reference sequence). The CDR3 spans 12 residues. CDR3 coding DNA: TGTGCCAGTAGTACAGGGGCAGATACGCAGTATTTT. It specifies CASSTGADTQYF.

The V call is TRBV7-3, the J call TRBJ2-2, with D possibly matching TRBD1 (5 bases). CDR3 length: 13 residues. Deletions cut 5 bases from V and 5 bases from J, with 9 bases between. The germline V gene has CDR1 SGHTA and CDR2 FQGTGA. CDR3 region: CASSHRGTGELFF. As DNA, the CDR3 is TGTGCCAGCAGCCATAGGGGTACCGGGGAGCTGTTTTTT.

This clone was seen a single time. The CDR3 reads CASSLYRQGYRTTEAFF. The CDR3 nucleotides read TGTGCCAGCAGCCTATACCGACAGGGCTACCGAACAACTGAAGCTTTCTTT. This chain links TRBV7-6 with TRBJ1-1; 7 nucleotides agree with TRBD1. The CDR3 spans 17 residues. Germline CDR1 reads SGHVS; CDR2 reads FNYEAQ. The J segment lost 5 bases and the V segment lost 5 bases, leaving 17 bases of the junction unmatched.

The chain uses TRBV11-3 and TRBJ2-3, with unresolved D. The CDR3 spans 14 residues. Deletions cut 2 bases from V and 0 bases from J, with 6 bases between. The V gene's germline CDR1 is SGHNT and CDR2 YENEEA. The CDR3 loop reads CASSLSRSTDTQYF. The DNA for the CDR3 is TGTGCCAGCAGCTTAAGCCGTAGCACAGATACGCAGTATTTT. The entire variable domain, with the rest obtained from reference TRBV11-3 and TRBJ2-3, is as follows: EAGVVQSPRYKIIEKKQPVAFWCNPISGHNTLYWYLQNLGQGPELLIRYENEEAVDDSQLPKDRFSAERLKGVDSTLKIQPAELGDSAVYLCASSLSRSTDTQYFGPGTRLTVL.

This chain links TRBV5-4 with TRBJ2-5; D unclear. CDR3 size: 14 residues. V was pared by 0 bases and J by 1 base, with 7 bases between. Looked up from germline, CDR1 is SGHNT and CDR2 is YYREEE (reference sequence). The CDR3, as DNA: TGTGCCAGCAGCTTGGATCTTTCCCAAGAGACCCAGTACTTC. Encoded protein: CASSLDLSQETQYF.

The chain joins TRBV4-2 to TRBJ1-5; D call uncertain. Between the trimmed V and J ends, which lost 0 bases and 3 bases, there was a span of 3 bases. Germline CDR1 is LGHNA and CDR2 is YNFKEQ. The CDR3 contains 13 residues. The CDR3 region is CASSQDSNQPQHF. Here the CDR3 DNA reads TGTGCCAGCAGCCAAGACTCCAATCAGCCCCAGCATTTT.

The chain uses TRBV6-4 and TRBJ1-6; 8 bases line up with TRBD1. V dropped 4 bases and J dropped 10; count of bases not matched to a gene: 6. Germline V gene lookup returns CDR1 MRHNA and CDR2 SNTAGT. CDR3 length: 14 amino acids. The CDR3 region has the DNA TGTGCCAGCAGTGTTTCCCCAGGGGGCTCACCCCTCCACTTT. Protein product: CASSVSPGGSPLHF.